The following is a TCR beta chain sequence with its context. The antigen is undetermined. This sample stems from a study of CD8 T cells in ankylosing spondylitis. Study-level results: For ankylosing spondylitis blood, a TCR beta motif of several highly homologous variants appeared characteristic. Reportedly, matched ankylosing spondylitis synovial fluid was significantly enriched for disease-linked clones.

Germline V gene lookup returns CDR1 SGHDT and CDR2 YYEEEE. The CDR3 length is 14 residues. V gave up 4 bases and J gave up 7 bases, with 17 bases separating them. TCRdb recomputed calls from the 5' RACE reads with MiXCR, one row per CDR3 protein. This table holds around 540,000 distinct CDR3 sequences, 12% found once. Sequenced material: blood, either unsorted or a sorted T cell fraction (not recorded which). This sequence was found in a male donor with ankylosing spondylitis. The chain has TRBV5-6 and TRBJ1-1, with D maybe TRBD1 (6 bases). CDR3 protein: CASSAPTGLGEAFF. The CDR3 nucleotides are TGTGCCAGCAGCGCCCCGACAGGTCTTGGTGAAGCTTTCTTT.